This paragraph reports one T cell receptor beta chain. The antigen this receptor binds is unknown. One base away there is no much larger clone; base qualities are not given. The source of the sample is a study of follicular helper T cells after annual influenza vaccination (TCRdb year 2017). Describing the broader study: After each seasonal influenza vaccination, blood was collected on days 0, 7 and 28. Multi-year samples were obtained from about 6 subjects, with two vaccination seasons covered for a few subjects and three seasons covered for two subjects. The 2015 samples were processed right after collection, while the 2013-2014 samples were cryopreserved. One week after vaccination, a second recruited cohort of roughly 11 subjects (Table S1) displayed a similar ICOS+CD38+ cTfh response. To study recall of cTfh clones, some subjects were followed through successive annual vaccinations in the 2013-2014, 2014-2015 and 2015-2016 seasons. What the research found in general, with its limitations: Because only 10-20% of the analyzed cells gave productive TCRB sequences, there was no way to sample rare clonotypes. A recurrent oligoclonal ICOS+CD38+ cTfh response containing tetramer and AIM influenza-specific clonotypes was recalled by successive annual vaccinations. ICOS+CD38+ cTfh clonality correlated with the frequency of that population, and its change correlated with the change in circulating plasmablast frequency. Day 7 ICOS+CD38+ clones were most often found later in ICOS-CD38- cTfh, suggesting that subset may serve as a memory reservoir.

The sample's time point label, in plain terms: 2014-2015 season, pre-vaccination. Seasonal inactivated influenza vaccine (Fluvarix) was administered to adults, and sorted blood CD4 subsets were tracked by TCRB sequencing before and after vaccination. To be eligible, subjects had to live in the community and must not have received influenza vaccine in the previous 6 months. Reasons for exclusion included contraindications to influenza vaccine, substance abuse, HIV/AIDS, active malignancy, immunomodulatory medication, and active illness such as respiratory infection. At each time point, somewhere between roughly 35 and 110 mL of blood was taken. Circulating Tfh were defined as non-naive CD4+CXCR5+PD-1+ cells, and these cells were sorted into ICOS+CD38+ and ICOS-CD38- fractions. Ficoll-Paque PLUS or SepMate separation was used to isolate PBMC. Before DNA extraction, cell subsets were sorted from PBMC on a BD FACS Aria.

The library was produced with the immunoSEQ multiplex PCR assay. Adaptive Biotechnologies handled the TCRB amplification, library preparation, sequencing and preliminary bioinformatics at Survey level resolution. For TCRB sequencing, genomic DNA from sorted cTfh populations was amplified by multiplex PCR. In the paper's pipeline: In R, clonality was calculated as 1 minus the normalized Shannon entropy, and the Gini index was computed using the R package ineq. To get the overlap score, the summed counts of shared sequences were divided by the total counts of all sequences in both of the compared samples. Fisher's exact test, with an assumed theoretical repertoire of 10^7 TCRB sequences, was used to assess the significance of shared clonotypes. This immuneACCESS table, as held by TCRdb, lists in-frame sequences with V and J called but not all clones. Of the missing ones, under half trace to an unresolved V gene in checked studies; the others have no known cause. The D gene and trimming were derived from the DNA, and the V and J assignments and clone size from that table. The sample table lists 28,000 or so clones, 80% to 90% of them with a count of one. The ten largest clones capture around 1.2% of the sample.

The sequences come from CXCR5+ CD38- circulating T follicular helper cells from blood, collected on the day of influenza vaccination. What the cell subset or site label conveys for this sample: circulating Tfh, non-naive CD4+CXCR5+PD-1+ (ICOS+CD38+ or ICOS-CD38-). This receptor was identified in an adult who received the influenza vaccine.

The CDR3 loop reads CASSEAGDSYTEAFF. Here is the DNA: TGTGCCAGCAGTGAAGCGGGGGACAGTTACACTGAAGCTTTCTTT. The chain joins TRBV2 to TRBJ1-1; the junction holds 7 bases that match TRBD1. The junction shows trimming of 0 bases on V and 3 bases on J, and the gene matches do not reach 4 bases of it. The CDR3, from cysteine to phenylalanine, totals 15 residues. Left in the record is the CDR3 DNA by itself, 45 bases read in frame from the first base. Taken from the germline V gene, the CDR1 and CDR2 loops are SNHLY and FYNNEI.